These 21 T cell receptor beta chains were sequenced from one sample in a study of human T cells and chemical hapten exposure. Time point specified: pre-sensitization, week 0. As to treatment: therapeutic diphenylcyclopropenone sensitization with weekly scalp DPC. One entry per CDR3 protein, called by TCRdb with MiXCR from the RACE reads. Altogether over 300,000 distinct CDR3 sequences are present, 4% to 6% being singletons, with the ten largest covering around 2.6%. Here the sequenced sample was whole blood, taken in connection with sensitization to the hapten diphenylcyclopropenone (DPC). These receptors were obtained from a woman aged 45 to 65 with alopecia areata. Some clones in this sample may be carry-over from other donors' samples.

The chain is built from TRBV6-1 and TRBJ2-1; D uncertain. The germline V gene has CDR1 MNHNS and CDR2 SASEGT. CDR3 size: 11 residues. Trimming took off 2 bases at V and 12 bases at J, with 8 bases between the two ends. Written as DNA, the CDR3 is TGTGCCAGCAGTGAATGGGATCCGCAGTTCTTC. It encodes CASSEWDPQFF.

This clonotype came up many times. The CDR3 DNA is TGTGCCAGCAGCCCAGGGGGCCCTAATGAAAAACTGTTTTTT. This encodes CASSPGGPNEKLFF. The V and J genes are TRBV5-4 and TRBJ1-4; 8 nucleotides match TRBD1. The CDR3 runs to 14 residues. The germline CDR1 and CDR2 sequences are SGHNT and YYREEE (reference sequence). The V segment lost 4 bases and the J segment 3 bases; nucleotides outside the gene matches: 2.

This clonotype was observed many times. The rearrangement uses TRBV28 and TRBJ1-5; D uncertain. Per germline, CDR1 MDHEN and CDR2 SYDVKM. CDR3 length: 12 amino acids. The germline V and J ends were trimmed by 10 bases and 0 bases, with 7 bases remaining between them. The CDR3 DNA reads TGTGCCACTACGGTTAGCAATCAGCCCCAGCATTTT. Protein product: CATTVSNQPQHF.

In its sample, this clonotype was seen a few times. This sequence joins TRBV10-3 and TRBJ2-3, with 8 bases lining up with TRBD2. CDR1 is ENHRY, CDR2 SYGVKD, per germline. The CDR3 has 23 amino acids. J lost 4 bases, V lost 4 bases, and 31 bases had no gene match. As DNA, the CDR3 is TGTGCCATCAGTGGCCTCTGGCAGGCGCCGATTAAAGAGCGGGAGAGGAAGGCAGATACGCAGTATTTT. Protein sequence: CAISGLWQAPIKERERKADTQYF.

The chain joins TRBV6-6 to TRBJ1-4; D is undetermined. Trimming cost V 5 bases and J 5 bases, with 12 bases left between them. The CDR3 has 14 residues. Per the germline V gene, CDR1 is MNHNY and CDR2 is SVGAGI (reference sequence). The CDR3 is CASSGLASNEKLFF. CDR3 nucleotides: TGTGCCAGCAGTGGACTAGCATCGAATGAAAAACTGTTTTTT.

This clonotype was seen ten or more times. This rearrangement joins TRBV9 to TRBJ2-7, with 11 bases fitting TRBD2. The germline V gene encodes CDR1 SGDLS and CDR2 YYNGEE. The trim removed 0 bases at V and 7 bases at J, leaving 9 bases unmatched. CDR3 size: 16 residues. This CDR3 reads CASSVGGLAGEGEQYF. The CDR3 nucleotides read TGTGCCAGCAGCGTAGGTGGACTAGCGGGCGAGGGTGAGCAGTACTTC. Combining the CDR3 with reference TRBV9 and TRBJ2-7 gives the whole variable domain DSGVTQTPKHLITATGQRVTLRCSPRSGDLSVYWYQQSLDQGLQFLIQYYNGEERAKGNILERFSAQQFPDLHSELNLSSLELGDSALYFCASSVGGLAGEGEQYFGPGTRLTVT.

This clonotype occurred a few times. This sequence joins TRBV20-1 and TRBJ2-3; a possible D gene is TRBD2 (7 bases). CDR1 is DFQATT and CDR2 is SNEGSKA in the germline V gene (reference sequence). This CDR3 has 17 amino acids. V dropped 3 bases and J dropped 4 bases, with 23 bases sitting between them. CDR3 coding DNA: TGCAGTGCTAGGCACCTACGTAGGGGGGGCGTCCCAGATACGCAGTATTTT. Translation gives CSARHLRRGGVPDTQYF.

This clonotype appeared a few times. The chain couples TRBV3-1 to TRBJ2-7; 9 bases map to TRBD1. V was clipped by 4 bases and J by 3 bases; unmatched bases: 7. Germline lookup yields CDR1 LGHDT and CDR2 YNNKEL (reference sequence). The CDR3 runs to 15 residues. In DNA form, the CDR3 reads TGTGCCAGCAGCCGTGAGGGGACAGGGAGCTACGAGCAGTACTTC. Amino acid sequence: CASSREGTGSYEQYF.

This clonotype was observed at least ten times. The chain links TRBV6-5 to TRBJ1-2; D might be TRBD1 (5 bases). V was trimmed by 2 bases and J by 8 bases, leaving 24 bases between them. CDR1 is MNHEY and CDR2 is SVGAGI in the germline V gene. This CDR3 has 17 residues. In DNA form, the CDR3 reads TGTGCCAGCAGTTACGCTCTCTCCGGGACGGATTCCCGGGGCTACACCTTC. Translating gives CASSYALSGTDSRGYTF.

The rearrangement links TRBV12-5 to TRBJ2-3; possibly TRBD2 for D (5 bases). Germline CDR1 LGHNT, CDR2 FRNRAP. V was pared by 2 bases and J by 4 bases, with 7 bases between. The CDR3 has 13 residues. CDR3: CASGLSGADTQYF. The CDR3 DNA reads as TGTGCTAGTGGTTTGAGCGGCGCAGATACGCAGTATTTT.

In this sample, this clonotype turned up many times. This rearrangement joins TRBV4-1 to TRBJ1-1; D remains unclear. V was pared by 2 bases and J by 5 bases, with 9 bases between. The CDR3 extends over 13 amino acids. Germline-derived CDR1 and CDR2 are MGHRA and YSYEKL. The CDR3, as DNA: TGCGCCAGCAGCCAACCCGCGGGGACTGAAGCTTTCTTT. Translating it yields CASSQPAGTEAFF.

The genes are TRBV5-4 and TRBJ2-1, with D perhaps assigned TRBD1 or TRBD2 (6 bases each). Trimming cost V 4 bases and J 4 bases, with 21 bases left between them. Per the germline V gene, CDR1 is SGHNT and CDR2 is YYREEE (reference sequence). The CDR3 covers 17 residues. DNA of the CDR3: TGTGCCAGCAGCCCTCAAGTAGGGGGGCATTTGTACAATGAGCAGTTCTTC. This codes for CASSPQVGGHLYNEQFF.

The rearrangement uses TRBV7-8 and TRBJ1-3; unclear D gene. CDR1 is SGHVS, CDR2 FQNEAQ, per germline. The CDR3 runs 15 residues. V lost 5 bases to trimming and J lost 0 bases, with 11 bases between them. The CDR3 DNA sequence: TGTGCCAGCAGCCCCCGAACCGTCTCTGGAAACACCATATATTTT. Translation gives CASSPRTVSGNTIYF.

This clonotype was seen repeatedly, ten times or more. The chain carries TRBV24-1 and TRBJ2-3; 8 nucleotides line up with TRBD2. V was clipped by 1 base and J by 4 bases; unmatched bases: 3. The germline V gene has CDR1 KGHDR and CDR2 SFDVKD. The CDR3 covers 15 residues. In nucleotides, the CDR3 is TGTGCCACCAGTGATTTTGTAGCGGGATCAGATACGCAGTATTTT. Its translation is CATSDFVAGSDTQYF.

The chain joins TRBV6-6 to TRBJ1-2, with 7 bases lining up with TRBD1. This CDR3 spans 13 amino acids. The trim removed 11 bases at V and 4 bases at J, leaving 10 bases unmatched. CDR1 is MNHNY and CDR2 is SVGAGI in the germline V gene (reference sequence). This CDR3 is CAAVRGRGYGYTF. The CDR3 DNA is TGTGCCGCGGTGAGGGGGCGCGGCTATGGCTACACCTTC.

This clonotype was observed at least ten times. This chain joins TRBV27 and TRBJ2-7, with TRBD2 as a possible D gene (6 bases). The CDR3 is made up of 15 amino acids. The V gene lost 1 base and the J gene lost 4 bases, with 14 bases spanning the gap. Germline values: CDR1 MNHEY, CDR2 SMNVEV (reference sequence). This CDR3 reads CASSLFLGGVYEQYF. In nucleotides, the CDR3 is TGTGCCAGCAGTTTATTCTTAGGCGGGGTATACGAGCAGTACTTC.

This clonotype was observed many times. The J gene is TRBJ2-3, the V gene TRBV20-1; 14 bases agree with TRBD2. The germline CDR1 and CDR2 sequences are DFQATT and SNEGSKA (reference sequence). The CDR3 is 16 amino acids. The trim removed 6 bases at V and 1 base at J, leaving 6 bases unmatched. The CDR3 DNA reads TGCAGTGCCCGACCGGGACTAGCGGGGGGCACAGATACGCAGTATTTT. It translates to CSARPGLAGGTDTQYF.

A note on this clonotype: A much larger clone is a single base away; this may be a read error. The rearrangement uses TRBV29-1 and TRBJ2-4; tentatively, D is TRBD2 (6 bases). V was shortened by 1 base and J by 5 bases, with 12 bases between the two germline ends. CDR1 SQVTM and CDR2 ANQGSEA come from the germline V gene. The CDR3 sequence is 14 residues long. CDR3 sequence (DNA): TGCAGCGTTGAAGGTCGCGGGATTGAAAACATTCAGTACTTC. As protein: CSVEGRGIENIQYF.

The sample holds many counts of this clonotype. One end of the junction varies from germline; a read error may be responsible. This chain uses TRBV20-1 with TRBJ2-5; D possibly corresponds to TRBD2 (7 bases). The CDR3 runs to 13 residues. Germline V CDR1 and CDR2: DFQATT, SNEGSKA (reference sequence). This CDR3 is CSAREGGMETQYF. The CDR3 region has the DNA TGCAGTGCCAGAGAGGGGGGGATGGAGACCCAGTACTTC.

There are many counts of this clonotype. This chain connects TRBV28 to TRBJ2-3, with 7 bases matching TRBD2. The V and J ends lost 6 bases and 6 bases, in that order; junction bases with no gene match: 9. The CDR3 covers 14 residues. Per the germline V gene, CDR1 is MDHEN and CDR2 is SYDVKM. In DNA form, the CDR3 reads TGTGCCAGCAGCGTGTTGACTAGCCCCGATACGCAGTATTTT. Its protein is CASSVLTSPDTQYF.

This CDR3 reads CASSPRGRVNSPLHF. CDR3 DNA sequence: TGTGCCAGCAGCCCCAGGGGACGGGTTAATTCACCCCTCCACTTT. This rearrangement joins TRBV7-2 to TRBJ1-6; D possibly corresponds to TRBD1 (6 bases). This CDR3 spans 15 amino acids. Germline V gene data show CDR1 as SGHTA and CDR2 as FQGNSA. Trimming removed 5 bases at V and 6 bases at J, with 14 bases between.